This passage covers 4 T cell receptor beta chains from one sample sequenced in a study of blood T cell repertoires in COVID-19. Assay used: immunoSEQ multiplex PCR; TCRdb lists only in-frame clones, some missing. The sample consists of roughly 250,000 clones, approximately 86% of them appearing once. Material for sequencing was peripheral blood. These receptors were taken from a woman over 75 with active or convalescent COVID-19.

V usage is TRBV4-1 and J usage is TRBJ2-6; D unclear. Germline V gives CDR1 MGHRA, CDR2 YSYEKL. The V end lost 5 bases, the J end lost 0 bases, and 14 bases lay between the germline ends. This CDR3 contains 17 residues. The CDR3 region is CASSASVTSSGANVLTF. As DNA, the CDR3 is TGCGCCAGCAGCGCTTCAGTCACCTCCTCTGGGGCCAACGTCCTGACTTTC.

The chain employs TRBV7-6 and TRBJ2-5; TRBD2 might be the D (5 bases). CDR3 length equals 16 residues. Germline V gene data show CDR1 as SGHVS and CDR2 as FNYEAQ. The germline V and J ends were trimmed by 2 bases and 1 base, with 14 bases remaining between them. The CDR3 DNA reads as TGTGCCAGCAGCTTATACCCGGGTCGGGGCCAAGAGACCCAGTACTTC. As protein: CASSLYPGRGQETQYF.

The V call is TRBV12-3 or TRBV12-4, the J call TRBJ1-4, with D unresolved. The V end lost 5 bases, the J end lost 7 bases, and 11 bases lay between the germline ends. The CDR3 contains 13 residues. The CDR3 DNA sequence: TGTGCCAGCAGTCCCGCCCCCGGTGAAAAACTGTTTTTT. This translates into CASSPAPGEKLFF.

The chain recombines TRBV24-1 with TRBJ2-3; 9 bases agree with TRBD2. This CDR3 is 15 amino acids long. V lost 7 bases to trimming and J lost 2 bases; unmatched junction nucleotides: 6. Germline lookup yields CDR1 KGHDR and CDR2 SFDVKD. The CDR3 DNA reads TGTGCCACCAGGGAACAGCGGGGGGACACAGATACGCAGTATTTT. It codes for CATREQRGDTDTQYF.